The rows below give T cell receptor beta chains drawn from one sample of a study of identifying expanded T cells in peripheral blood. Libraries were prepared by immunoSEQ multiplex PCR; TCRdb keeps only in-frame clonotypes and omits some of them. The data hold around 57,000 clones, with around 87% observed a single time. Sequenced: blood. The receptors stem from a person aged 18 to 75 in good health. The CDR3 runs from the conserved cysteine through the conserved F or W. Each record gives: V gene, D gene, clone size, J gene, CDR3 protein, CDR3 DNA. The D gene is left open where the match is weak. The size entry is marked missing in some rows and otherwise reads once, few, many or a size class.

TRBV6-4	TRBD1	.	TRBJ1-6	CASSDSRGHNSPLHF	TGTGCCAGCAGTGACTCCAGGGGGCATAATTCACCCCTCCACTTT
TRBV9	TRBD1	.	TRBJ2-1	CASSAQGATYNEQFF	TGTGCCAGCAGCGCCCAGGGGGCAACCTACAATGAGCAGTTCTTC
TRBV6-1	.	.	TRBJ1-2	CASSETGPLFGYTF	TGTGCCAGCAGTGAAACAGGACCTCTATTTGGCTACACCTTC
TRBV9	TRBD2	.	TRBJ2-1	CASSVGKTSGRGNEQFF	TGTGCCAGCAGCGTAGGAAAGACTAGCGGGAGAGGGAATGAGCAGTTCTTC
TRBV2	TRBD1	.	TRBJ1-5	CASTRDRVGQPQHF	TGTGCCAGCACCCGGGACAGGGTAGGTCAGCCCCAGCATTTT
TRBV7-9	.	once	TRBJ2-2	CASSLVGANTGELFF	TGTGCCAGCAGCTTGGTGGGAGCGAACACCGGGGAGCTGTTTTTT
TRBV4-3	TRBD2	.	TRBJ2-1	CASSQNNPRTGGSYNEQFF	TGCGCCAGCAGCCAAAACAACCCTCGAACGGGGGGTTCCTACAATGAGCAGTTCTTC
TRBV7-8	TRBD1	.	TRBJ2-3	CASSPWTGDFTDTQYF	TGTGCCAGCAGCCCGTGGACAGGGGACTTCACAGATACGCAGTATTTT
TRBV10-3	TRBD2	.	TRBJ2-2	CATAGGPIAGGTGELFF	TGTGCCACCGCCGGGGGACCTATAGCGGGAGGGACCGGGGAGCTGTTTTTT
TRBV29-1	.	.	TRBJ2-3	CSVSLVDTQYF	TGCAGCGTTTCCCTGGTTGATACGCAGTATTTT
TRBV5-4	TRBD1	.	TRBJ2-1	CASSGDRGAYNEQFF	TGTGCCAGCAGCGGTGACAGGGGCGCGTACAATGAGCAGTTCTTC
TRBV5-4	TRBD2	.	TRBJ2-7	CASSELAGGFSYEQYF	TGTGCCAGCAGCGAGCTAGCGGGGGGCTTCTCCTACGAGCAGTACTTC
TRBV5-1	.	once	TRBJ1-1	CASSLDGRPNTEAFF	TGCGCCAGCAGCTTGGATGGACGGCCGAACACTGAAGCTTTCTTT
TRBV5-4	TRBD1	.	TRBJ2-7	CASSSGGQDSYEQYF	TGTGCCAGCAGCTCCGGGGGACAGGACTCCTACGAGCAGTACTTC
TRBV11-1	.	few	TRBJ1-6	CASSFSDSPLHF	TGTGCCAGCAGCTTTTCGGATTCACCCCTCCACTTT
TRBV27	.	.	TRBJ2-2	CASRPYTGELFF	TGTGCCAGCAGACCATACACCGGGGAGCTGTTTTTT
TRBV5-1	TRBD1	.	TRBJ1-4	CASSTTGPGQGKKLFF	TGCGCCAGCAGCACGACTGGACCGGGACAGGGGAAAAAACTGTTTTTT
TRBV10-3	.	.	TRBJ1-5	CAISGSGVWSNQPQHF	TGTGCCATCAGTGGTTCCGGAGTTTGGAGCAATCAGCCCCAGCATTTT
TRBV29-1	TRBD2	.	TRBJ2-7	CSATGLAGGDSYEQYF	TGCAGCGCCACCGGACTAGCGGGGGGGGACTCCTACGAGCAGTACTTC
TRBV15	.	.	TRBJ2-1	CATSRDRDEQFF	TGTGCCACCAGCAGAGATCGGGATGAGCAGTTCTTC
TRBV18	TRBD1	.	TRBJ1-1	CASSTVRTGETEAFF	TGTGCCAGCTCAACGGTCAGGACAGGGGAGACTGAAGCTTTCTTT
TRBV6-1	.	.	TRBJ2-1	CASSGGERYNEQFF	TGTGCCAGCAGCGGAGGGGAACGGTACAATGAGCAGTTCTTC
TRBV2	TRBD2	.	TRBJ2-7	CASSEERGTYEQYF	TGTGCCAGCAGTGAAGAGCGGGGGACCTACGAGCAGTACTTC
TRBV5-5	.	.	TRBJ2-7	CASSLGGGNSYEQYF	TGTGCCAGCAGCTTGGGAGGAGGGAACTCCTACGAGCAGTACTTC
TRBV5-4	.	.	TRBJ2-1	CASSRKTGNYNEQFF	TGTGCCAGCAGCCGAAAAACCGGGAACTACAATGAGCAGTTCTTC
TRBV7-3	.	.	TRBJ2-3	CASSPGGGRQHTQYF	TGTGCCAGCAGCCCAGGGGGCGGGAGGCAACATACGCAGTATTTT
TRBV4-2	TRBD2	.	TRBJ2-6	CASSPTSGSGANVLTF	TGTGCCAGCAGCCCGACTAGCGGGAGCGGGGCCAACGTCCTGACTTTC
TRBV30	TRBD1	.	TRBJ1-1	CAWGDRAGEAFF	TGTGCCTGGGGAGACAGGGCTGGGGAAGCTTTCTTT
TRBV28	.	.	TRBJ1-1	CASSPPAGNTEAFF	TGTGCCAGCAGTCCCCCAGCAGGGAACACTGAAGCTTTCTTT
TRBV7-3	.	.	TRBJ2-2	CASSGGRGPRPGELFF	TGTGCCAGCAGCGGCGGTCGGGGCCCCCGGCCCGGGGAGCTGTTTTTT
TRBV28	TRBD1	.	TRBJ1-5	CASRLRTGFRNQPQHF	TGTGCCAGCAGGCTACGGACAGGGTTCCGCAATCAGCCCCAGCATTTT
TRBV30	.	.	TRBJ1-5	CAWAPLGSNQPQHF	TGTGCCTGGGCCCCCCTGGGGAGCAATCAGCCCCAGCATTTT
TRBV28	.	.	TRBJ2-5	CASSLKWGETQYF	TGTGCCAGCAGTTTAAAGTGGGGGGAGACCCAGTACTTC
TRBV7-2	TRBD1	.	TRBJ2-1	CASRSHRGLNEQFF	TGTGCCAGCAGATCACACAGGGGCCTCAATGAGCAGTTCTTC
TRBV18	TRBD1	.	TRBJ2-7	CASQTGSYEQYF	TGTGCCAGCCAGACAGGGAGCTACGAGCAGTACTTC
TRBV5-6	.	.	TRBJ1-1	CASSLPGPWNTEAFF	TGTGCCAGCAGCCTACCGGGACCGTGGAACACTGAAGCTTTCTTT
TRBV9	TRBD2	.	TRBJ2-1	CASSPIAGGGNEQFF	TGTGCCAGCAGCCCCATTGCGGGGGGCGGCAATGAGCAGTTCTTC
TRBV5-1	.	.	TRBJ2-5	CASSQGTEETQYF	TGCGCCAGCAGCCAGGGAACTGAAGAGACCCAGTACTTC
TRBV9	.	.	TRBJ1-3	CASSPGPWSKNTIYF	TGTGCCAGCAGCCCCGGACCCTGGTCGAAGAACACCATATATTTT
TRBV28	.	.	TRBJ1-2	CASSGQYGYTF	TGTGCCAGCAGTGGACAGTATGGCTACACCTTC
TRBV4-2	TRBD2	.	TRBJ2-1	CASSQDASGGANEQFF	TGTGCCAGCAGCCAAGATGCTAGCGGGGGGGCCAATGAGCAGTTCTTC
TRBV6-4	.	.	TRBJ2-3	CASSEGITDTQYF	TGTGCCAGCAGTGAGGGCATCACAGATACGCAGTATTTT
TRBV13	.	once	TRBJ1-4	CASSTRNEKLFF	TGTGCCAGCAGCACCAGAAATGAAAAACTGTTTTTT
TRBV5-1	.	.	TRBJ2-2	CASTYLTSTGELFF	TGCGCCAGCACCTACCTTACTAGCACCGGGGAGCTGTTTTTT
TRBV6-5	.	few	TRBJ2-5	CASSYSMAPGEETQYF	TGTGCCAGCAGTTACTCGATGGCACCGGGTGAAGAGACCCAGTACTTC
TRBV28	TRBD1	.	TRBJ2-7	CASSRTGTYEQYF	TGTGCCAGCAGCAGGACAGGAACCTACGAGCAGTACTTC
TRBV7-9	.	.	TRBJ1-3	CASSKASRAGNTIYF	TGTGCCAGCAGTAAGGCCTCAAGGGCTGGAAACACCATATATTTT
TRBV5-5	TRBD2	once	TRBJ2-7	CASSSGLAGNYEQYF	TGTGCCAGCAGCTCGGGACTAGCGGGGAACTACGAGCAGTACTTC
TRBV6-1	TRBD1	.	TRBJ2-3	CASSGGQGHTDTQYF	TGTGCCAGCAGTGGGGGACAGGGACACACAGATACGCAGTATTTT
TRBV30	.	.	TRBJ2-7	CAWSEGLTAIYEQYF	TGTGCCTGGAGTGAGGGGTTGACGGCCATCTACGAGCAGTACTTC
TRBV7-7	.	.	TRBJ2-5	CASSERVQETQYF	TGTGCCAGCAGCGAGAGGGTACAAGAGACCCAGTACTTC
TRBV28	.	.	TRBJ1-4	CASRSTNEKLFF	TGTGCCAGCAGGAGTACTAATGAAAAACTGTTTTTT
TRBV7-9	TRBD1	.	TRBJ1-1	CASSLQQGDTEAFF	TGTGCCAGCAGCTTACAACAGGGGGATACTGAAGCTTTCTTT
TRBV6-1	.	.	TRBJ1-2	CASSERPVTYGYTF	TGTGCCAGCAGTGAACGGCCAGTTACCTATGGCTACACCTTC
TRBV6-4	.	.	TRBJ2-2	CASSEGAAYTGELFF	TGTGCCAGCAGTGAAGGAGCGGCCTACACCGGGGAGCTGTTTTTT
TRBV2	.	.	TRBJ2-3	CASRRVATDTQYF	TGTGCCAGCAGGCGGGTGGCGACAGATACGCAGTATTTT
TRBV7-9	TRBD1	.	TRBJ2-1	CASSLGQGAREQFF	TGTGCCAGCAGCTTGGGACAGGGAGCGAGGGAGCAGTTCTTC
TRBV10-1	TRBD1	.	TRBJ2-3	CASSEGQGRADTQYF	TGCGCCAGCAGTGAGGGACAGGGTAGGGCAGATACGCAGTATTTT
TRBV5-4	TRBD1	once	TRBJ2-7	CASSFGSGQGYYEQYF	TGTGCCAGCAGCTTCGGCTCGGGACAGGGCTACTACGAGCAGTACTTC
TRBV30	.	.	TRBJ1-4	CAWSFSPGGDEKLFF	TGTGCCTGGAGTTTCTCGCCCGGGGGTGACGAAAAACTGTTTTTT